One T cell receptor (beta chain) is described in this entry. Its target is not known. The record originates from a study of radiotherapy plus CTLA-4 blockade in lung cancer. Study at large: 15% to 20% of patients responded objectively, and roughly 34% achieved disease control.

Only in-frame clones appear in the TCRdb table, and some are missing; sequencing was by immunoSEQ multiplex PCR. This sample carries 83,000 or so clones, around 86% of them seen once, and the ten largest clones take 0.82%. The germline CDR1 and CDR2 sequences are SGHDT and YYEEEE. J was trimmed by 5 bases and V by 4 bases; bases with no gene match: 5. The CDR3 totals 15 residues. Enrolled patients, whose metastatic non-small-cell lung cancer was chemo-refractory, received focal radiation plus CTLA-4 blockade with ipilimumab. Study-wide results and caveats: Alongside interferon-beta, early blood T cell clone dynamics were reportedly the best predictor of response. The study found tumor-derived TCR clones expanded in blood after radiotherapy plus ipilimumab.

The gene calls are TRBV5-6 and TRBJ2-1; TRBD2 matches 11 bases. Here the sequenced sample was peripheral blood, taken from a patient treated with radiotherapy plus ipilimumab. The source of this sequence is a human donor with non-small cell lung cancer who had stable disease on radiotherapy plus ipilimumab. The CDR3 reads CASSDTGLADNEQFF. The DNA of the CDR3 is TGTGCCAGCAGCGATACGGGACTAGCGGACAATGAGCAGTTCTTC.